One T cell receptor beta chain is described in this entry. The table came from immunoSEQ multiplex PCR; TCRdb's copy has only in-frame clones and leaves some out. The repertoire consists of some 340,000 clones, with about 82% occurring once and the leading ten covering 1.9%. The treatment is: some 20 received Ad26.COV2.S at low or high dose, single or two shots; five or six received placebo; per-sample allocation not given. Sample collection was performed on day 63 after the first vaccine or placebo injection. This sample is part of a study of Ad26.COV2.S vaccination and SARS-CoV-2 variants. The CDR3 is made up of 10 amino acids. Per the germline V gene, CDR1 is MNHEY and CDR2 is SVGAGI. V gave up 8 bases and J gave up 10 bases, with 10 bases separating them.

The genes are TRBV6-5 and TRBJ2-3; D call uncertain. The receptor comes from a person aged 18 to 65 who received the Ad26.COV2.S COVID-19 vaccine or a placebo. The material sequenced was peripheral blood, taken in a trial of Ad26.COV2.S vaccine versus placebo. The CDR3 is CASPRRSQYF. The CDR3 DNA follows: TGTGCCAGCCCCCGTAGGTCGCAGTATTTT.